One and the same sample provided the 32 T cell receptor beta chains below, sequenced in a study of OX40 agonist ivuxolimab in advanced cancers. Data came from immunoSEQ multiplex PCR; TCRdb stores just in-frame clones and leaves some out. This table has about 74,000 clones, approximately 87% appearing once. The sequenced sample was CD4+ or CD8+ T cells sorted from blood, obtained in a trial of the OX40 agonist ivuxolimab. The receptors come from an adult with an advanced solid tumor such as melanoma, head and neck, liver or kidney cancer.

This clone has just one count. The V call is TRBV15, the J call TRBJ2-5; D ambiguous. Germline lookup yields CDR1 LNHNV and CDR2 YYDKDF (reference sequence). The CDR3 extends over 17 amino acids. Deletions cut 0 bases from V and 4 bases from J, with 18 bases between. CDR3 sequence reads: CATSREASLGFPETQYF. The CDR3 region has the DNA TGTGCCACCAGCAGAGAAGCGAGCTTAGGGTTTCCAGAGACCCAGTACTTC. The full variable domain, rest sourced from reference TRBV15 and TRBJ2-5, is DAMVIQNPRYQVTQFGKPVTLSCSQTLNHNVMYWYQQKSSQAPKLLFHYYDKDFNNEADTPDNFQSRRPNTSFCFLDIRSPGLGDTAMYLCATSREASLGFPETQYFGPGTRLLVL.

This clone occurred once. J is TRBJ2-7 and V is TRBV5-1, with a tentative D call TRBD1 (5 bases). Germline V lookup: CDR1 SGHRS, CDR2 YFSETQ. With 2 bases removed from V and 0 bases from J, the gap between germline ends came to 9 bases. CDR3 length equals 14 residues. CDR3 nucleotides: TGCGCCAGCAGCTTACAGGTCCTCTCCTACGAGCAGTACTTC. Encoded protein: CASSLQVLSYEQYF.

The J gene is TRBJ2-2, the V gene TRBV15, with D hard to call. Trimming shortened V by 5 bases and J by 1 base, and 8 bases separated the two germline ends. Germline CDR1 is LNHNV and CDR2 is YYDKDF (reference sequence). This CDR3 comprises 14 residues. CDR3 nucleotide sequence: TGTGCCACCAGCCGAGCAGGGAACACCGGGGAGCTGTTTTTT. It yields the protein CATSRAGNTGELFF.

This chain connects TRBV5-6 to TRBJ1-5, with D tentatively TRBD1 (5 bases). V was shortened by 2 bases and J by 3 bases, with 12 bases between the two germline ends. The CDR3 contains 15 residues. Germline V gene sequence: CDR1 SGHDT, CDR2 YYEEEE. This chain's CDR3 is CASSLRQHYNQPQHF. The CDR3 bases are TGTGCCAGCAGCTTACGACAGCACTACAATCAGCCCCAGCATTTT.

V and J are TRBV6-5 and TRBJ1-2; maybe TRBD1 (6 bases). V was pared by 6 bases and J by 2 bases, with 13 bases between. The CDR3 is 14 amino acids. CDR1 is MNHEY and CDR2 is SVGAGI in the germline V gene. CDR3 protein: CASRSLDRNYGYTF. As DNA, the CDR3 is TGTGCCAGCAGATCACTCGACAGGAACTATGGCTACACCTTC.

The chain couples TRBV18 to TRBJ2-7; 10 bases are shared with TRBD2. The CDR3 length is 14 residues. V dropped 3 bases and J dropped 6; count of bases not matched to a gene: 5. Germline loops: CDR1 KGHSH, CDR2 LQKENI. The CDR3 is CASSPGTSESEQYF. The CDR3 DNA sequence: TGTGCCAGCTCACCTGGGACTAGCGAATCCGAGCAGTACTTC.

The chain employs TRBV5-1 and TRBJ2-7; either TRBD1 or TRBD2 may supply D (5 bases each). The CDR3 is 15 residues long. CDR1 and CDR2 from the germline V gene are SGHRS and YFSETQ. V shed 0 bases and J shed 2 bases, with 12 bases lying between them. The CDR3 DNA is TGCGCCAGCAGCTTGGGTTGGGGGAGTACCTACGAGCAGTACTTC. This translates into CASSLGWGSTYEQYF.

This chain joins TRBV6-5 and TRBJ2-7, with TRBD2 identical over 8 bases. The V gene's germline CDR1 is MNHEY and CDR2 SVGAGI. V lost 5 bases, J lost 0 bases, and 6 bases stayed unmatched. CDR3 length equals 15 residues. CDR3 bases: TGTGCCAGCAGTACCCTTGCGGGGGGCTCCTACGAGCAGTACTTC. Amino acids: CASSTLAGGSYEQYF.

The chain has TRBV27 and TRBJ2-1, with D unclear. Germline lookup yields CDR1 MNHEY and CDR2 SMNVEV (reference sequence). V lost 5 bases and J 10 bases, leaving 12 bases between the germline ends. This CDR3 contains 12 residues. CDR3: CASSPPAGEQFF. Written as DNA, the CDR3 is TGTGCCAGCAGTCCCCCCGCCGGCGAGCAGTTCTTC.

The chain joins TRBV19 to TRBJ2-7; 10 bases match TRBD1. Germline CDR1 and CDR2: LNHDA and SQIVND (reference sequence). V lost 5 bases, J lost 5 bases, and 12 bases stayed unmatched. This CDR3 region has 16 residues. DNA of the CDR3: TGTGCCAGTAGTCCCGACCTCGGACAGGGGGGCCACGAGCAGTACTTC. It codes for CASSPDLGQGGHEQYF.

The chain couples TRBV28 to TRBJ2-3; the match to TRBD2 covers 8 bases. The CDR3 contains 15 residues. Germline V gene lookup returns CDR1 MDHEN and CDR2 SYDVKM. After removal of 6 bases from V and 11 bases from J, the junction contained 16 bases not matched to a gene. In nucleotides, the CDR3 is TGTGCCAGCAGGCAAGGGACTAGGGCGTTAGGGAAGCAGTATTTT. Its translation: CASRQGTRALGKQYF.

The chain employs TRBV2 and TRBJ2-2, with 9 bases matching TRBD1. The CDR3 contains 15 residues. The germline CDR1 and CDR2 sequences are SNHLY and FYNNEI. The junction had 11 bases not matched to a gene; V was cut back by 8 bases and J by 7 bases. The CDR3 is CASGETGGAGGELFF. Written as DNA, the CDR3 is TGTGCCAGCGGGGAAACAGGGGGCGCGGGCGGGGAGCTGTTTTTT.

The chain couples TRBV19 to TRBJ2-2, with TRBD2 matching 10 bases. This CDR3 contains 15 residues. V shed 6 bases, J shed 3 bases, and the junction held 4 bases outside the gene matches. Germline-derived CDR1 and CDR2 are LNHDA and SQIVND (reference sequence). The CDR3 reads CASRSGRVDTGELFF. The CDR3 region has the DNA TGTGCCAGTAGGAGCGGGAGGGTGGACACCGGGGAGCTGTTTTTT.

V is TRBV27 and J is TRBJ2-7; 7 bases match TRBD1. This CDR3 spans 13 amino acids. Germline V gene sequence: CDR1 MNHEY, CDR2 SMNVEV (reference sequence). J was trimmed by 5 bases and V by 5 bases; bases with no gene match: 6. The CDR3 DNA is TGTGCCAGCAGTCTCGACAGGGCCCACGAGCAGTACTTC. It codes for CASSLDRAHEQYF.

There are a few counts of this clone. V is TRBV6-6 and J is TRBJ1-3; D remains ambiguous. This CDR3 is 15 amino acids long. Trimming removed 4 bases at V and 3 bases at J, with 13 bases between. Germline V gives CDR1 MNHNY, CDR2 SVGAGI (reference sequence). The CDR3 DNA sequence: TGTGCCAGCAGTTTTAGGGCCCTAGATGGAAACACCATATATTTT. Translated: CASSFRALDGNTIYF.

The rearrangement links TRBV15 to TRBJ2-1; perhaps TRBD1 as D (5 bases). V was shortened by 0 bases and J by 7 bases, with 13 bases between the two germline ends. This CDR3 is 15 amino acids long. Germline V gene data show CDR1 as LNHNV and CDR2 as YYDKDF (reference sequence). The CDR3: CATSREGANGNEQFF. The CDR3 DNA follows: TGTGCCACCAGCAGAGAAGGGGCCAATGGTAATGAGCAGTTCTTC. Full variable domain (missing parts from reference TRBV15 and TRBJ2-1): DAMVIQNPRYQVTQFGKPVTLSCSQTLNHNVMYWYQQKSSQAPKLLFHYYDKDFNNEADTPDNFQSRRPNTSFCFLDIRSPGLGDTAMYLCATSREGANGNEQFFGPGTRLTVL.

With respect to this clone: A read error may account for a junction end that differs from germline. Here the CDR3 DNA reads TGTGCCAGCAGGAAACAGGGGACGAACGCTGAAGCTTTCTTT. As protein: CASRKQGTNAEAFF. The rearrangement uses TRBV14 and TRBJ1-1; 7 bases agree with TRBD1. The CDR3 extends over 14 amino acids. The V gene's germline CDR1 is SGHDN and CDR2 FVKESK.

The rearrangement links TRBV5-6 to TRBJ1-2; D gene ambiguous. The V end lost 1 base, the J end lost 9 bases, and 19 bases lay between the germline ends. Germline V gene data show CDR1 as SGHDT and CDR2 as YYEEEE. The CDR3 totals 15 residues. The CDR3 here is CASSLSQVVNSRYTF. The CDR3 nucleotides are TGTGCCAGCAGCTTGTCGCAGGTGGTAAACTCCCGCTACACCTTC. Full variable domain (remainder filled in from reference TRBV5-6 and TRBJ1-2): DAGVTQSPTHLIKTRGQQVTLRCSPKSGHDTVSWYQQALGQGPQFIFQYYEEEERQRGNFPDRFSGHQFPNYSSELNVNALLLGDSALYLCASSLSQVVNSRYTFGSGTRLTVV.

There are a few counts of this clone. The rearrangement uses TRBV15 and TRBJ2-1; D might be TRBD1 (5 bases). The CDR3 consists of 13 residues. Germline loops: CDR1 LNHNV, CDR2 YYDKDF (reference sequence). Trimming left V 1 base short and J 6 bases short, with 7 bases between. The CDR3 sequence: CATSRGRGNEQFF. The CDR3 bases are TGTGCCACCAGCAGAGGAAGGGGCAATGAGCAGTTCTTC.

J is TRBJ2-7 and V is TRBV4-3; 7 bases line up with TRBD1. CDR1 is LGHNA, CDR2 YSLEER, per germline. J was trimmed by 3 bases and V by 0 bases; bases with no gene match: 8. The CDR3 is made up of 16 amino acids. CDR3 region: CASSQDPSGQVYEQYF. CDR3 DNA sequence: TGCGCCAGCAGCCAAGATCCCTCCGGACAGGTCTACGAGCAGTACTTC.

This chain links TRBV5-1 with TRBJ2-1, with 9 bases fitting TRBD1. Germline CDR1 reads SGHRS; CDR2 reads YFSETQ. The CDR3 is 15 residues long. Trimming removed 0 bases from V and 8 bases from J; junction bases left unmatched: 6. The CDR3 region is CASSLVGQGVDEQFF. The CDR3 DNA follows: TGCGCCAGCAGCTTGGTGGGACAGGGTGTCGATGAGCAGTTCTTC.

The chain is built from TRBV5-1 and TRBJ2-7; either TRBD1 or TRBD2 may supply D (5 bases each). With 0 bases removed from V and 3 bases from J, the gap between germline ends came to 13 bases. Germline V gene data show CDR1 as SGHRS and CDR2 as YFSETQ. This CDR3 comprises 15 residues. The CDR3 loop reads CASSLGGTSFYEQYF. The CDR3 DNA reads TGCGCCAGCAGCTTGGGTGGGACCTCTTTCTACGAGCAGTACTTC.

The chain recombines TRBV11-3 with TRBJ2-7; a possible D gene is TRBD2 (5 bases). CDR1 is SGHNT and CDR2 is YENEEA in the germline V gene. CDR3 length: 16 residues. V lost 4 bases and J lost 3, with 19 bases in between. The CDR3 nucleotides read TGTGCCAGCAGCTCTCGAATGTCTAGCCGTTGCTACGAGCAGTACTTC. It encodes CASSSRMSSRCYEQYF.

The chain links TRBV6-1 to TRBJ2-5, with D perhaps TRBD2 (5 bases). V gave up 3 bases and J gave up 5 bases, with 13 bases separating them. The length of the CDR3 is 14 residues. Germline-derived CDR1 and CDR2 are MNHNS and SASEGT. The CDR3, as DNA: TGTGCCAGCAGTGATGGCCCCGGGATGGAGACCCAGTACTTC. Protein product: CASSDGPGMETQYF.

The CDR3 nucleotides are TGTGCCAGCAGACAAAGGCCCGGGGGCCAGGAAAAACTGTTTTTT. This translates into CASRQRPGGQEKLFF. V and J are TRBV11-2 and TRBJ1-4; tentatively, D is TRBD1 (6 bases). V dropped 6 bases and J dropped 8 bases, with 19 bases sitting between them. This CDR3 has 15 residues. CDR1 is SGHAT and CDR2 is FQNNGV in the germline V gene.

This chain uses TRBV7-2 with TRBJ2-7; TRBD1 matches 7 bases. After removal of 2 bases from V and 5 bases from J, the junction contained 12 bases not matched to a gene. Germline loops: CDR1 SGHTA, CDR2 FQGNSA. The CDR3 is made up of 16 amino acids. This CDR3 reads CASSLTFTRGRDEQYF. CDR3 sequence (DNA): TGTGCCAGCAGCTTAACCTTTACTAGGGGGCGAGACGAGCAGTACTTC.

The sample holds a few counts of this clone. The J gene is TRBJ1-2, the V gene TRBV28; D unclear. The CDR3 has 14 residues. The germline V and J ends were trimmed by 4 bases and 0 bases, with 9 bases remaining between them. CDR1 is MDHEN, CDR2 SYDVKM, per germline. CDR3 DNA sequence: TGTGCCAGCAGTTCAGGACCAGCTAACTATGGCTACACCTTC. Protein product: CASSSGPANYGYTF.

CDR3 DNA: TGTGCCAGCAGTGTGGCAGGCAGGATCACAGATACGCAGTATTTT. It specifies CASSVAGRITDTQYF. The chain is built from TRBV2 and TRBJ2-3, with D hard to call. V lost 4 bases, J lost 2 bases, and 13 bases lay in between. The germline V gene has CDR1 SNHLY and CDR2 FYNNEI. CDR3 length: 15 residues.

The DNA for the CDR3 is TGTGCCATCAGTGAACAGTACGAGCAGTACTTC. It is translated as CAISEQYEQYF. The V call is TRBV10-3, the J call TRBJ2-7, with D uncertain. The CDR3 is 11 residues long. CDR1 is ENHRY, CDR2 SYGVKD, per germline. V lost 3 bases and J 4 bases, leaving 4 bases between the germline ends.

This clone was counted a single time. Written as DNA, the CDR3 is TGTGCCAGCAGCCAAGTTTCAGGTCTAGCGGGAAGTACCCCAGATACGCAGTATTTT. It codes for CASSQVSGLAGSTPDTQYF. The chain is built from TRBV14 and TRBJ2-3, with 9 positions matching TRBD2. This CDR3 contains 19 residues. The germline CDR1 and CDR2 sequences are SGHDN and FVKESK. The V gene end was trimmed by 1 base and the J gene end by 4 bases; junction bases not matched to a gene: 15.

The chain uses TRBV20-1 and TRBJ2-3; a weak D match, TRBD2 (6 bases). The V and J ends lost 6 bases and 10 bases respectively, with 14 bases between them. The CDR3 loop spans 11 amino acids. Germline V CDR1 and CDR2: DFQATT, SNEGSKA (reference sequence). The DNA for the CDR3 is TGCAGTGCCTTTCTGCGGGATCCGCAGTATTTT. Protein: CSAFLRDPQYF.

The CDR3 sequence: CASSQGVGDYGYTF. Here the CDR3 DNA reads TGCGCCAGCAGCCAAGGGGTTGGGGACTATGGCTACACCTTC. This chain links TRBV4-1 with TRBJ1-2; D is unclear. CDR1 MGHRA and CDR2 YSYEKL come from the germline V gene. The V gene lost 1 base and the J gene lost 3 bases, with 9 bases spanning the gap. This CDR3 has 14 residues.